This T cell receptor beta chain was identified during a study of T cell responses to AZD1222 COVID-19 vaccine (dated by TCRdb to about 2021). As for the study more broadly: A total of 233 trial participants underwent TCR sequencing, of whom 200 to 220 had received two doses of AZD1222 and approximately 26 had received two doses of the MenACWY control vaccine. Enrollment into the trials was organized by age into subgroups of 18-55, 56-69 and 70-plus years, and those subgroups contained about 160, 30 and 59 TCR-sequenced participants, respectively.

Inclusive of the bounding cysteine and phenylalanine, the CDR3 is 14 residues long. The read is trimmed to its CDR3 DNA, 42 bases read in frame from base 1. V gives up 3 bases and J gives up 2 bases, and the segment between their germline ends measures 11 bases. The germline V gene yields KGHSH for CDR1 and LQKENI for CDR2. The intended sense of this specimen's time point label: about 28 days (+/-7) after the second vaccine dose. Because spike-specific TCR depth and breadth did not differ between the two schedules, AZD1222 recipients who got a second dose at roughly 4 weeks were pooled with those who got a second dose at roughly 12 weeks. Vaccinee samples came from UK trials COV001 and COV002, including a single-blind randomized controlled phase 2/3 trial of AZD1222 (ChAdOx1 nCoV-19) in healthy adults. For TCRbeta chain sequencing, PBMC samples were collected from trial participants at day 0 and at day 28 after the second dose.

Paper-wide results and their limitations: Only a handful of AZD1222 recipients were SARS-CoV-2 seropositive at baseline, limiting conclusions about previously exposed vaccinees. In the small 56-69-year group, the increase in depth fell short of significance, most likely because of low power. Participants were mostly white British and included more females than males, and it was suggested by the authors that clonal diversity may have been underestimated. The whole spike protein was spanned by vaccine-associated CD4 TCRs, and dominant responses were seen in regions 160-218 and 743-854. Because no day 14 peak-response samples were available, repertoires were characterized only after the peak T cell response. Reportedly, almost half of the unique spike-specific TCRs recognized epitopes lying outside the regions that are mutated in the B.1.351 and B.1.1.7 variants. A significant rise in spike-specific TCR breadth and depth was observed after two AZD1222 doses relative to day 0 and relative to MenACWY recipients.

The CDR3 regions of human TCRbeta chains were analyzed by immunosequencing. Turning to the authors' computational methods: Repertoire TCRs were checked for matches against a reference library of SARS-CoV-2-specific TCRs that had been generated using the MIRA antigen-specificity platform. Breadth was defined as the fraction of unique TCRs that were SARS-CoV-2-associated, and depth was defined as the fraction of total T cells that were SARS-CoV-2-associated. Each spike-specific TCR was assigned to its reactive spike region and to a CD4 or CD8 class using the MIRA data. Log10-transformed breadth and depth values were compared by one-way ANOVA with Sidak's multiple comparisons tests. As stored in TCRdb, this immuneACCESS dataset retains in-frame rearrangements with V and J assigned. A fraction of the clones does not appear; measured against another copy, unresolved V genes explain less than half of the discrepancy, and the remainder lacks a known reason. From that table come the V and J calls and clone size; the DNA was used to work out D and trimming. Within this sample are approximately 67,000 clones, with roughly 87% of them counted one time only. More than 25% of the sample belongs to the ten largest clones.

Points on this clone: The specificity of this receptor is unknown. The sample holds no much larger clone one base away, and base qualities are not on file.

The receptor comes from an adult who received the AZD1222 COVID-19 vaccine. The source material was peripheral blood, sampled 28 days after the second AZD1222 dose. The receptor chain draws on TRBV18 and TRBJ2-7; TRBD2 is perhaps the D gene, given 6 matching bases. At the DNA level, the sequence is TGTGCCAGCTCACCCGGGACTGCAACCTACGAGCAGTACTTC. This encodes CASSPGTATYEQYF.